The next 21 T cell receptor beta chains were all read from a single sample in a study of blood T cells in healthy people across ages. Sample-barcoded 5' priming and a J-beta primer mix drove a second PCR of about 7 to 11 cycles. A single record per CDR3 protein comes from TCRdb applying MiXCR to the 5' RACE reads. This table holds about 1 million distinct CDR3 sequences, less than 50% found once. The specimen sequenced was blood. Receptors originate from an older woman in good health.

This clonotype is a singleton in its sample. The chain employs TRBV20-1 and TRBJ2-5, with 9 bases that match TRBD2. The J call may be wrong; the DNA end is better matched by TRBJ2-7. The CDR3 spans 15 residues. CDR1 and CDR2 from the germline V gene are DFQATT and SNEGSKA (reference sequence). CDR3 bases: TGCAGTGCTAGAGATCCCCGCGGGAGGGCCGCCGAGCAGTACTTC. It encodes CSARDPRGRAAEQYF.

The V call is TRBV11-1, the J call TRBJ2-2; D is ambiguous. This CDR3 comprises 14 residues. Trimming removed 4 bases at V and 4 bases at J, with 10 bases between. Germline V CDR1 and CDR2: SGHAT, FQDESV (reference sequence). In nucleotides, the CDR3 is TGTGCCAGCAGCTCCTTAGGGTCCACCGGGGAGCTGTTTTTT. Translating gives CASSSLGSTGELFF.

This clonotype was detected ten times or more. J is TRBJ2-7 and V is TRBV10-3, with 8 bases identical to TRBD1. CDR3 size: 11 residues. Germline CDR1 is ENHRY and CDR2 is SYGVKD. Trimming took 11 bases from V and 5 from J; bases not matched to a gene: 5. The CDR3, as DNA: TGTGCCGCTGGGACAGGTCACGAGCAGTACTTC. Translation gives CAAGTGHEQYF.

V and J are TRBV2 and TRBJ1-2; 9 nucleotides line up with TRBD1. V shed 3 bases, J shed 5 bases, and the junction held 1 base outside the gene matches. Germline CDR1 reads SNHLY; CDR2 reads FYNNEI. The CDR3 loop spans 13 amino acids. CDR3 residues: CASSEGQGYGYTF. In DNA, the CDR3 is TGTGCCAGCAGTGAGGGACAGGGATATGGCTACACCTTC.

Ten or more counts support this clonotype. V usage is TRBV6-5 and J usage is TRBJ2-7; maybe TRBD1 (5 bases). CDR1 MNHEY and CDR2 SVGAGI come from the germline V gene. V lost 0 bases, J lost 6 bases, and 6 bases lay in between. The CDR3 covers 12 residues. This CDR3 is CASSYSQGEQYF. In DNA form, the CDR3 reads TGTGCCAGCAGTTACTCCCAGGGCGAGCAGTACTTC.

This clonotype was seen more than once but under ten times. J is TRBJ2-3 and V is TRBV27; D gene uncertain. CDR1 is MNHEY and CDR2 is SMNVEV in the germline V gene (reference sequence). The CDR3 loop spans 11 amino acids. The ends were cut back, 6 bases at V and 9 bases at J, with 10 bases in the middle. The DNA of the CDR3 is TGTGCCAGCAGGACAAGAGCAACGCAGTATTTT. The encoded protein is CASRTRATQYF.

A remark on this clonotype: The junction and the germline gene differ at one end; a read error may be behind it. The CDR3 here is CTSSYSRDSYNEQFF. DNA of the CDR3: TGTACCAGCAGTTACTCTAGGGACTCCTACAATGAGCAGTTCTTC. The gene calls are TRBV6-5 and TRBJ2-1; no firm D call. CDR1 MNHEY and CDR2 SVGAGI come from the germline V gene. This CDR3 has 15 residues.

This clonotype was found a few times. This sequence joins TRBV7-2 and TRBJ1-4; no reliable D call. Germline CDR1 and CDR2: SGHTA and FQGNSA. The V and J ends lost 0 bases and 0 bases respectively, with 11 bases between them. This CDR3 is built from 17 residues. Here the CDR3 DNA reads TGTGCCAGCAGCTTAGCTCTCGGATTCTCAACTAATGAAAAACTGTTTTTT. This gives the protein CASSLALGFSTNEKLFF.

This rearrangement joins TRBV18 to TRBJ2-5; 7 bases match TRBD2. The germline V gene has CDR1 KGHSH and CDR2 LQKENI. CDR3 length: 15 residues. After removal of 4 bases from V and 11 bases from J, the junction contained 16 bases not matched to a gene. CDR3 sequence (DNA): TGTGCCAGCTCACTCGGCGGGAGCCTAAGGGATGAGCAGTACTTC. It codes for CASSLGGSLRDEQYF.

CDR3 nucleotide sequence: TGTGCCAGCAGTCCCCGGGACCTTTCCTACAATGAGCAGTTCTTC. Protein sequence: CASSPRDLSYNEQFF. The chain joins TRBV27 to TRBJ2-1; either TRBD1 or TRBD2 may fit D (5 bases each). From germline, CDR1 is MNHEY and CDR2 SMNVEV (reference sequence). Trimming removed 5 bases from V and 1 base from J, with 12 bases in between. The CDR3 runs 15 residues.

V and J are TRBV29-1 and TRBJ1-2; D is unresolved. Germline V gene data show CDR1 as SQVTM and CDR2 as ANQGSEA. V was cut by 2 bases and J by 7 bases, with 14 bases left in between. The CDR3 runs to 13 residues. DNA of the CDR3: TGCAGCGTTGAAAGTCTAGGGAAAGCTGGCTACACCTTC. It yields the protein CSVESLGKAGYTF.

V usage is TRBV7-9 and J usage is TRBJ2-5; TRBD1 aligns across 10 bases. This CDR3 is built from 16 residues. CDR1 and CDR2 (germline): SEHNR, FQNEAQ (reference sequence). Unmatched junction bases numbered 6, after V lost 3 bases and J lost 2 bases. The chain's CDR3 is CASSLGQGLGQETQYF. CDR3 bases: TGTGCCAGCAGCTTGGGACAGGGGCTGGGTCAAGAGACCCAGTACTTC.

The V gene is TRBV3-1, the J gene TRBJ1-4, with TRBD1 identical over 7 bases. V trimming: 2 bases; J trimming: 4 bases; junction bases outside the gene matches: 4. CDR3 size: 15 residues. CDR1 and CDR2 from the germline V gene are LGHDT and YNNKEL (reference sequence). CDR3: CASSQTRGSNEKLFF. DNA for the CDR3: TGTGCCAGCAGCCAAACCAGGGGGAGTAATGAAAAACTGTTTTTT. The full variable domain, in which reference TRBV3-1 and TRBJ1-4 provide the parts outside the CDR3, is DTAVSQTPKYLVTQMGNDKSIKCEQNLGHDTMYWYKQDSKKFLKIMFSYNNKELIINETVPNRFSPKSPDKAHLNLHINSLELGDSAVYFCASSQTRGSNEKLFFGSGTQLSVL.

There are a few counts of this clonotype. The chain combines TRBV28 with TRBJ1-5, with no clear D. The V gene lost 2 bases and the J gene lost 0 bases, with 8 bases spanning the gap. CDR3 size: 15 residues. Per germline, CDR1 MDHEN and CDR2 SYDVKM. CDR3: CASSLEGFSNQPQHF. The CDR3 DNA reads TGTGCCAGCAGTTTAGAAGGATTTAGCAATCAGCCCCAGCATTTT.

This sequence joins TRBV2 and TRBJ2-4, with 9 nucleotides matching TRBD2. The CDR3 runs 16 residues. Germline CDR1 SNHLY, CDR2 FYNNEI. The V gene end was trimmed by 7 bases and the J gene end by 6 bases; junction bases not matched to a gene: 13. In DNA, the CDR3 is TGTGCCAGCAATCTAGTAGCGGGGGCCTCTCGAAACATTCAGTACTTC. This gives the protein CASNLVAGASRNIQYF.

This clonotype was detected ten times or more. The chain carries TRBV20-1 and TRBJ2-1; 9 bases line up with TRBD2. CDR3 length: 15 residues. V shed 3 bases, J shed 8 bases, and the junction held 11 bases outside the gene matches. Germline V CDR1 and CDR2: DFQATT, SNEGSKA (reference sequence). The CDR3 protein is CSARRLAGSGDEQFF. CDR3 DNA sequence: TGCAGTGCTAGGCGGCTAGCGGGATCGGGGGATGAGCAGTTCTTC.

This clonotype was seen once. This chain links TRBV29-1 with TRBJ2-1; the D gene is possibly TRBD1 (5 bases). Germline V gene sequence: CDR1 SQVTM, CDR2 ANQGSEA. CDR3 length: 14 amino acids. The V and J ends lost 6 bases and 5 bases respectively, with 17 bases between them. CDR3 bases: TGCAGCGTCGGCGTTTTGACAGCAAACAATGAGCAGTTCTTC. This sequence encodes CSVGVLTANNEQFF.

CDR3: CATSDSPGGRETQYF. CDR3 in DNA: TGTGCCACCAGTGATTCTCCAGGGGGTCGAGAGACCCAGTACTTC. This chain joins TRBV24-1 and TRBJ2-5; 7 bases line up with TRBD1. The ends lost 2 bases at V and 4 bases at J; junction bases unmatched: 6. The germline V gene encodes CDR1 KGHDR and CDR2 SFDVKD. This CDR3 is 15 amino acids long.

V and J are TRBV6-5 and TRBJ2-1; no definite D call. The J call may be in error: the DNA end matches TRBJ2-7 better. Germline V gene data show CDR1 as MNHEY and CDR2 as SVGAGI. CDR3 length: 12 residues. The CDR3 spells CASTSPYNEQYF. CDR3 DNA: TGTGCCAGCACTAGTCCTTACAATGAGCAGTACTTC.

The chain joins TRBV6-2 or TRBV6-3 to TRBJ2-4, with D hard to call. Germline CDR1 is MNHEY and CDR2 is SVGEGT. The CDR3 extends over 14 amino acids. V was pared by 7 bases and J by 5 bases, with 15 bases between. The CDR3 here is CASTEAALQNIQYF. CDR3 bases: TGTGCCAGCACCGAGGCAGCGCTTCAAAACATTCAGTACTTC.

This clonotype occurred a few times. V usage is TRBV12-3 or TRBV12-4 and J usage is TRBJ1-2; D is unresolved. The CDR3 spans 14 residues. The ends were cut back, 7 bases at V and 5 bases at J, with 17 bases in the middle. The CDR3: CASTQPGRVYGYTF. DNA for the CDR3: TGTGCCAGCACCCAACCAGGACGGGTTTATGGCTACACCTTC.